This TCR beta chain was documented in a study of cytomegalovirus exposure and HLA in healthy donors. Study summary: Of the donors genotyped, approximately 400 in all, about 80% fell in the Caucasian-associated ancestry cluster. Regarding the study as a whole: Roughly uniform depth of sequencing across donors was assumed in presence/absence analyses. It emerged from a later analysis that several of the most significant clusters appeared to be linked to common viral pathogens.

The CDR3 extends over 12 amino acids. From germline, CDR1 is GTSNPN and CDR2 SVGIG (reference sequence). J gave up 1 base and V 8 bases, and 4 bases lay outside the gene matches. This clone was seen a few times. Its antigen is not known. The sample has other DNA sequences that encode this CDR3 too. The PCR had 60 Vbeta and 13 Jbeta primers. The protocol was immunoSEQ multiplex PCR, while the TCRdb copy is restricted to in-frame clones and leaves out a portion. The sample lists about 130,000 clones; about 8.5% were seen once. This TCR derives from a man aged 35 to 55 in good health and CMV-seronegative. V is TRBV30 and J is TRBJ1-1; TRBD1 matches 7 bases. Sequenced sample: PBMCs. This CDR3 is CALGTANTEAFF. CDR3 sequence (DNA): TGTGCCCTAGGGACAGCGAACACTGAAGCTTTCTTT.